Listed here are 18 T cell receptor beta chains from one sample, sequenced in a study of identical twins. TCRdb fed the 5' RACE reads into MiXCR, producing one record per CDR3 protein. The sample contains some 900,000 distinct CDR3 sequences, about 12% of which appear only once. These data were likewise used in another study, on yellow fever vaccine responses in identical twins.

The sample consisted of PBMCs. The receptor set was obtained from a woman younger than 30 in good health.

Only a few counts were recorded for this clonotype. The chain recombines TRBV4-1 with TRBJ2-1; 9 bases are shared with TRBD2. J lost 8 bases, V lost 2 bases, and 10 bases had no gene match. The CDR3 sequence is 16 residues long. Germline V lookup: CDR1 MGHRA, CDR2 YSYEKL. The CDR3 nucleotides read TGCGCCAGCAGCCAAAAAGGACTAGCGCTGTCAGATGAGCAGTTCTTC. It encodes CASSQKGLALSDEQFF.

This clonotype has only a few counts. The chain is built from TRBV3-1 and TRBJ2-7; 8 bases line up with TRBD2. The CDR3 extends over 15 amino acids. CDR1 LGHDT and CDR2 YNNKEL come from the germline V gene (reference sequence). V shed 4 bases and J 0 bases; nucleotides not matched to a gene: 5. The chain's CDR3 is CASSRLASSSYEQYF. CDR3 DNA sequence: TGTGCCAGCAGCCGACTAGCGAGTAGCTCCTACGAGCAGTACTTC.

This chain connects TRBV6-5 to TRBJ2-1, with 7 bases fitting TRBD1. V shed 0 bases, J shed 7 bases, and the junction held 3 bases outside the gene matches. This CDR3 region has 14 residues. Per the germline V gene, CDR1 is MNHEY and CDR2 is SVGAGI. As DNA, the CDR3 is TGTGCCAGCAGTTACTCGCCCAGGGGGAATGAGCAGTTCTTC. It specifies CASSYSPRGNEQFF.

The CDR3 region is CASSQDVRGSGELFF. CDR3 sequence (DNA): TGCGCCAGCAGCCAAGATGTCAGGGGCTCCGGGGAGCTGTTTTTT. This sequence joins TRBV4-1 and TRBJ2-2, with D maybe TRBD1 (6 bases). Trimming removed 0 bases at V and 6 bases at J, with 11 bases between. The CDR3 has 15 residues. Germline V gene lookup returns CDR1 MGHRA and CDR2 YSYEKL.

This clonotype appeared a few times. The chain has TRBV5-1 and TRBJ2-7, with 7 bases aligning to TRBD1. Germline V gene sequence: CDR1 SGHRS, CDR2 YFSETQ. V trimming: 0 bases; J trimming: 5 bases; junction bases outside the gene matches: 2. The CDR3 totals 13 residues. CDR3 region: CASSLGQGDEQYV. The CDR3 nucleotides read TGCGCCAGCAGCTTGGGACAGGGAGACGAGCAGTACGTC.

The CDR3 here is CASSIRGTDQDNEQFF. The CDR3 region has the DNA TGTGCCAGTAGTATTCGAGGGACAGACCAAGACAATGAGCAGTTCTTC. This chain links TRBV19 with TRBJ2-1; 7 bases match TRBD1. Germline CDR1 is LNHDA and CDR2 is SQIVND (reference sequence). After removal of 3 bases from V and 5 bases from J, the junction contained 10 bases not matched to a gene. The CDR3 covers 16 residues. Drawing the rest from reference TRBV19 and TRBJ2-1, the complete variable domain is DGGITQSPKYLFRKEGQNVTLSCEQNLNHDAMYWYRQDPGQGLRLIYYSQIVNDFQKGDIAEGYSVSREKKESFPLTVTSAQKNPTAFYLCASSIRGTDQDNEQFFGPGTRLTVL.

This clonotype appeared a few times. The chain links TRBV20-1 to TRBJ2-1; no definite D call. Trimming pared 4 bases from V and 8 bases from J, leaving 15 bases between. This CDR3 is 13 amino acids long. Germline values: CDR1 DFQATT, CDR2 SNEGSKA (reference sequence). CDR3: CSAKGQEMDEQFF. DNA for the CDR3: TGCAGTGCTAAGGGCCAGGAGATGGATGAGCAGTTCTTC.

This clonotype was seen at least ten times. The gene calls are TRBV2 and TRBJ2-1; D tentatively reads TRBD1 or TRBD2 (5 bases each). V was cut by 8 bases and J by 9 bases, with 23 bases left in between. CDR3 length: 15 residues. Germline loops: CDR1 SNHLY, CDR2 FYNNEI. CDR3 coding DNA: TGTGCCAGCTTACCGGGGCTGGCCCTCCGTCCTGAGCAGTTCTTC. It translates to CASLPGLALRPEQFF. The full variable domain, rest sourced from reference TRBV2 and TRBJ2-1, is EPEVTQTPSHQVTQMGQEVILRCVPISNHLYFYWYRQILGQKVEFLVSFYNNEISEKSEIFDDQFSVERPDGSNFTLKIRSTKLEDSAMYFCASLPGLALRPEQFFGPGTRLTVL.

This chain connects TRBV4-1 to TRBJ2-5; 10 bases agree with TRBD2. The CDR3 covers 21 residues. Germline lookup yields CDR1 MGHRA and CDR2 YSYEKL. With V trimmed by 1 base and J by 3 bases, 20 bases remained unmatched. CDR3 coding DNA: TGCGCCAGCAGCCAAGGGGGTCTCGGGTGGCTAGCGGGAGCAGTCAAAGAGACCCAGTACTTC. Translated, it gives CASSQGGLGWLAGAVKETQYF.

This clonotype was seen only a few times. The gene calls are TRBV20-1 and TRBJ2-4, with 9 positions matching TRBD2. Germline CDR1 reads DFQATT; CDR2 reads SNEGSKA (reference sequence). J was trimmed by 1 base and V by 6 bases; bases with no gene match: 13. This CDR3 has 17 amino acids. CDR3 amino acids: CSARTASGVPAKNIQYF. DNA of the CDR3: TGCAGTGCCAGGACGGCTAGCGGGGTGCCTGCCAAAAACATTCAGTACTTC.

There are a few counts of this clonotype. The rearrangement links TRBV5-1 to TRBJ2-3; D call uncertain. V lost 1 base and J 2 bases, leaving 11 bases between the germline ends. CDR3 length equals 15 residues. Germline V gene data show CDR1 as SGHRS and CDR2 as YFSETQ. The CDR3 DNA sequence: TGCGCCAGCAGCTTGTACGGGCCCCACACAGATACGCAGTATTTT. Its translation: CASSLYGPHTDTQYF. The whole variable domain, remainder taken from reference TRBV5-1 and TRBJ2-3, is KAGVTQTPRYLIKTRGQQVTLSCSPISGHRSVSWYQQTPGQGLQFLFEYFSETQRNKGNFPGRFSGRQFSNSRSEMNVSTLELGDSALYLCASSLYGPHTDTQYFGPGTRLTVL.

V is TRBV5-1 and J is TRBJ2-2; no clear D gene. The CDR3 runs 19 residues. Per the germline V gene, CDR1 is SGHRS and CDR2 is YFSETQ. Trimming left V 0 bases short and J 0 bases short, with 18 bases between. The CDR3 DNA sequence: TGCGCCAGCAGCTTGGCCAGTCAGGACCTAAACGCGAACACCGGGGAGCTGTTTTTT. Its protein product is CASSLASQDLNANTGELFF.

The gene calls are TRBV15 and TRBJ2-7, with TRBD2 matching over 13 bases. This CDR3 has 17 amino acids. V lost 3 bases and J lost 3; bases outside the gene matches: 8. Germline values: CDR1 LNHNV, CDR2 YYDKDF (reference sequence). The CDR3 DNA is TGTGCCACCAGCAGGGACCTAGGGACTAGCGGGAACTACGAGCAGTACTTC. Translating it yields CATSRDLGTSGNYEQYF.

This clonotype was seen a handful of times. The rearrangement joins TRBV11-2 to TRBJ2-1; the match to TRBD2 covers 14 bases. The CDR3 has 20 amino acids. Germline V lookup: CDR1 SGHAT, CDR2 FQNNGV. J gave up 6 bases and V 2 bases, and 15 bases lay outside the gene matches. The CDR3 coding sequence is TGTGCCAGCAGCTTACGAACCCCCGGGACTAGCGGGAGTCCTGGCAATGAGCAGTTCTTC. It is translated as CASSLRTPGTSGSPGNEQFF. Using reference TRBV11-2 and TRBJ2-1 for the parts outside the CDR3, the full variable domain is EAGVAQSPRYKIIEKRQSVAFWCNPISGHATLYWYQQILGQGPKLLIQFQNNGVVDDSQLPKDRFSAERLKGVDSTLKIQPAKLEDSAVYLCASSLRTPGTSGSPGNEQFFGPGTRLTVL.

This chain uses TRBV6-1 with TRBJ2-1; 7 bases are a match to TRBD1. V lost 7 bases and J lost 4; bases outside the gene matches: 4. CDR3 length: 13 residues. From germline, CDR1 is MNHNS and CDR2 SASEGT. CDR3 region: CASMRDRYNEQFF. The CDR3 nucleotides read TGTGCCAGCATGAGGGACAGATACAATGAGCAGTTCTTC.

The chain employs TRBV6-5 and TRBJ2-3; D call uncertain. The CDR3 is 14 residues long. Germline V gene data show CDR1 as MNHEY and CDR2 as SVGAGI. Between the trimmed V and J ends, which lost 0 bases and 7 bases, there was a span of 11 bases. The CDR3 DNA reads as TGTGCCAGCAGTTACTCGGTCCATCCTAATACGCAGTATTTT. Its translation: CASSYSVHPNTQYF.

This clonotype was observed a few times. The chain uses TRBV25-1 and TRBJ2-5; D is ambiguous. Germline CDR1 MGHDK, CDR2 SYGVNS. Deletions cut 1 base from V and 1 base from J, with 7 bases between. The CDR3 is made up of 14 amino acids. The CDR3 region has the DNA TGTGCCAGCAGTGAATTTACCGTCCAAGAGACCCAGTACTTC. Protein: CASSEFTVQETQYF.

V usage is TRBV24-1 and J usage is TRBJ2-6; possibly TRBD2 for D (5 bases). The germline CDR1 and CDR2 sequences are KGHDR and SFDVKD. The V gene lost 5 bases and the J gene lost 0 bases, with 10 bases spanning the gap. The CDR3 is 16 residues long. CDR3 loop: CATSVAAVSGANVLTF. The DNA for the CDR3 is TGTGCCACCAGTGTAGCAGCGGTCTCTGGGGCCAACGTCCTGACTTTC.